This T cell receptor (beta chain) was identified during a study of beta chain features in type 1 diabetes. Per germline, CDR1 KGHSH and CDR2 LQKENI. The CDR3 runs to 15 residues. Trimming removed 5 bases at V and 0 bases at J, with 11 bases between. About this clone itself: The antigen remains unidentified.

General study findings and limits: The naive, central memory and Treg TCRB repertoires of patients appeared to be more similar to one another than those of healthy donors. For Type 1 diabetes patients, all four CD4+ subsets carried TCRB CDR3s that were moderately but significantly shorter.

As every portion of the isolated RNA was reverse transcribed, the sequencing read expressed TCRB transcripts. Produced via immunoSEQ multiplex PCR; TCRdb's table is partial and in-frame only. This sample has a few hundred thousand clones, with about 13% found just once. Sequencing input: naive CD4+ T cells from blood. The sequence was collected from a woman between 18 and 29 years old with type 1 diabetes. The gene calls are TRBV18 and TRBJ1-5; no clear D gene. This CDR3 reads CASSAYADSNQPQHF. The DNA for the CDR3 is TGTGCCAGCTCAGCATACGCGGATAGCAATCAGCCCCAGCATTTT.